What follows are 28 T cell receptor beta chains derived from one specimen sequenced in a study of OX40 agonist ivuxolimab in advanced cancers. Clones were read by immunoSEQ multiplex PCR, and TCRdb kept only the in-frame ones, dropping some. The sample lists 43,000 or so clones; 70% to 90% were seen once. The sample consisted of CD4+ or CD8+ T cells sorted from blood, taken in a trial of the OX40 agonist ivuxolimab. These receptors were collected from an adult with an advanced solid tumor such as melanoma, head and neck, liver or kidney cancer.

The chain joins TRBV11-2 to TRBJ2-1; D gene ambiguous. CDR1 and CDR2 (germline): SGHAT, FQNNGV. The CDR3 has 13 amino acids. V shed 5 bases and J shed 2 bases, with 7 bases lying between them. This CDR3 is CASSPSTYNEQFF. In DNA form, the CDR3 reads TGTGCCAGCAGCCCTAGTACCTACAATGAGCAGTTCTTC.

V and J are TRBV11-1 and TRBJ2-6; 7 positions match TRBD2. Per germline, CDR1 SGHAT and CDR2 FQDESV (reference sequence). The J segment lost 3 bases and the V segment lost 3 bases, leaving 2 bases of the junction unmatched. The CDR3 runs 15 residues. In nucleotides, the CDR3 is TGTGCCAGCAGCTTGCGGGGGAGTGGGGCCAACGTCCTGACTTTC. Translation gives CASSLRGSGANVLTF.

The chain carries TRBV10-1 and TRBJ2-7; no clear D. V lost 5 bases, J lost 5 bases, and 13 bases lay in between. Germline V lookup: CDR1 WNHNN, CDR2 SYGVQD (reference sequence). The CDR3 length is 13 residues. CDR3 residues: CASSRDTSDEQYF. CDR3 bases: TGCGCCAGCAGTCGTGACACATCCGACGAGCAGTACTTC.

The rearrangement uses TRBV7-9 and TRBJ2-5; D gene ambiguous. Per the germline V gene, CDR1 is SEHNR and CDR2 is FQNEAQ (reference sequence). The CDR3 has 14 amino acids. Trimming cost V 5 bases and J 1 base, with 11 bases left between them. The CDR3 spells CASSPSLVQETQYF. CDR3 nucleotides: TGTGCCAGCAGCCCATCGTTGGTCCAAGAGACCCAGTACTTC.

The chain couples TRBV9 to TRBJ2-1; maybe TRBD1 (5 bases). CDR1 is SGDLS and CDR2 is YYNGEE in the germline V gene. Trimming removed 3 bases from V and 0 bases from J, with 10 bases in between. This CDR3 spans 15 amino acids. This CDR3 reads CASSGGRGSYNEQFF. The CDR3 DNA is TGTGCCAGCAGCGGTGGAAGGGGCTCCTACAATGAGCAGTTCTTC.

The V call is TRBV11-2, the J call TRBJ1-5, with D hard to call. The CDR3 loop spans 13 amino acids. Trimming removed 3 bases at V and 4 bases at J, with 7 bases between. CDR1 and CDR2 from the germline V gene are SGHAT and FQNNGV. The chain's CDR3 is CASSLLGNQPQHF. The DNA of the CDR3 is TGTGCCAGCAGCTTGCTGGGGAATCAGCCCCAGCATTTT.

The V gene is TRBV6-6, the J gene TRBJ2-7, with 7 positions matching TRBD2. V gave up 4 bases and J gave up 1 base; unmatched junction bases: 7. The CDR3 spans 15 residues. Germline lookup yields CDR1 MNHNY and CDR2 SVGAGI (reference sequence). The DNA for the CDR3 is TGTGCCAGCAGTTCCTTTGCTAGCGGTTCCTACGAGCAGTACTTC. Translation: CASSSFASGSYEQYF.

In DNA form, the CDR3 reads TGCGTCCGCTCAAGGGTAATTGGCACAGATACGCAGTATTTT. The encoded protein is CVRSRVIGTDTQYF. The genes are TRBV23-1 and TRBJ2-3; D is uncertain. TRBV23-1 is known as an ORF, though its function is uncertain. CDR3 length equals 14 residues.

In its sample, this clone was seen once. This rearrangement joins TRBV6-6 to TRBJ2-3; TRBD2 is a possible D gene (5 bases). The CDR3 sequence is 16 residues long. Per germline, CDR1 MNHNY and CDR2 SVGAGI (reference sequence). V lost 6 bases, J lost 0 bases, and 16 bases lay in between. CDR3 region: CASSLPGGLSTDTQYF. The CDR3, as DNA: TGTGCCAGCAGCCTGCCTGGCGGGCTTAGCACAGATACGCAGTATTTT.

The V call is TRBV9, the J call TRBJ2-7; D is perhaps TRBD2 (6 bases). This CDR3 contains 16 residues. V was shortened by 4 bases and J by 2 bases, with 19 bases between the two germline ends. The V gene's germline CDR1 is SGDLS and CDR2 YYNGEE. The CDR3 reads CASSPRRGTAAYEQYF. The CDR3 DNA reads TGTGCCAGCAGCCCACGTCGGGGGACCGCGGCCTACGAGCAGTACTTC. The complete variable domain, with remaining parts taken from reference TRBV9 and TRBJ2-7, reads DSGVTQTPKHLITATGQRVTLRCSPRSGDLSVYWYQQSLDQGLQFLIQYYNGEERAKGNILERFSAQQFPDLHSELNLSSLELGDSALYFCASSPRRGTAAYEQYFGPGTRLTVT.

The chain recombines TRBV5-8 with TRBJ1-3, with 11 bases that match TRBD1. Trimming took 8 bases from V and 0 from J; bases not matched to a gene: 7. CDR1 is SGHTS, CDR2 YDEGEE, per germline. The CDR3 totals 16 residues. Here the CDR3 reads CARGRTGGFSGNTIYF. The DNA of the CDR3 is TGTGCCAGGGGGAGGACAGGGGGCTTCTCTGGAAACACCATATATTTT. Complete variable domain (other parts from reference TRBV5-8 and TRBJ1-3): EAGVTQSPTHLIKTRGQQATLRCSPISGHTSVYWYQQALGLGLQFLLWYDEGEERNRGNFPPRFSGRQFPNYSSELNVNALELEDSALYLCARGRTGGFSGNTIYFGEGSWLTVV.

The chain is built from TRBV5-1 and TRBJ1-2, with 8 bases fitting TRBD1. V lost 0 bases, J lost 3 bases, and 4 bases stayed unmatched. Per germline, CDR1 SGHRS and CDR2 YFSETQ. The CDR3 is made up of 15 amino acids. CDR3 nucleotides: TGCGCCAGCAGCTTGGGTGTGACAGGGGACTATGGCTACACCTTC. It codes for CASSLGVTGDYGYTF.

J is TRBJ1-2 and V is TRBV5-4, with D unclear. V was shortened by 5 bases and J by 4 bases, with 12 bases between the two germline ends. The CDR3 is 13 amino acids. From germline, CDR1 is SGHNT and CDR2 YYREEE (reference sequence). CDR3 amino acids: CASRYGPSYGYTF. CDR3 in DNA: TGTGCCAGCAGATATGGACCGAGCTATGGCTACACCTTC.

The chain combines TRBV7-6 with TRBJ2-1; the D is unclear. CDR3 length equals 14 residues. CDR1 and CDR2 from the germline V gene are SGHVS and FNYEAQ. V lost 1 base to trimming and J lost 4 bases, with 8 bases between them. The CDR3 nucleotides read TGTGCCAGCAGCTTAGAAAGACCTTACAATGAGCAGTTCTTC. Translation gives CASSLERPYNEQFF.

The chain recombines TRBV11-2 with TRBJ2-7; D ambiguous. V was trimmed by 0 bases and J by 5 bases, leaving 11 bases between them. The CDR3 consists of 14 residues. Germline CDR1 is SGHAT and CDR2 is FQNNGV. CDR3 region: CASSLDFRQHEQYF. The CDR3 nucleotides read TGTGCCAGCAGCTTAGATTTTCGGCAACACGAGCAGTACTTC.

This clone was counted only a few times. The rearrangement joins TRBV6-6 to TRBJ2-7, with TRBD1 matching over 7 bases. The CDR3 extends over 13 amino acids. The V segment lost 0 bases and the J segment 6 bases; nucleotides outside the gene matches: 2. In germline, CDR1 is MNHNY, CDR2 SVGAGI (reference sequence). This chain's CDR3 is CASSYSTGPEQYF. As DNA, the CDR3 is TGTGCCAGCAGTTACTCGACAGGGCCCGAGCAGTACTTC.

The chain couples TRBV18 to TRBJ2-1; TRBD2 agrees at 10 bases. Unmatched junction bases numbered 12, after V lost 4 bases and J lost 3 bases. Germline V gene lookup returns CDR1 KGHSH and CDR2 LQKENI. CDR3 length: 18 amino acids. In DNA, the CDR3 is TGTGCCAGCTCACGGATCTATTTCGGACTAGCGGACTACAATGAGCAGTTCTTC. Translated: CASSRIYFGLADYNEQFF.

The V gene is TRBV11-2, the J gene TRBJ2-5; D is unclear. The ends were cut back, 5 bases at V and 0 bases at J, with 7 bases in the middle. CDR1 and CDR2 (germline): SGHAT, FQNNGV. CDR3 length: 13 residues. The CDR3 loop reads CASSQGNQETQYF. The CDR3 nucleotides read TGTGCCAGCAGCCAAGGGAACCAAGAGACCCAGTACTTC.

The V call is TRBV14, the J call TRBJ1-1; 12 bases align to TRBD1. With 5 bases clipped from V and 0 bases from J, the junction kept 7 bases outside the gene matches. CDR3 length: 17 residues. Germline assignment: CDR1 SGHDN and CDR2 FVKESK. The CDR3 DNA follows: TGTGCCAGCAGCAGGGGACAGGGGGCACCGATGAACACTGAAGCTTTCTTT. Protein product: CASSRGQGAPMNTEAFF.

The V gene is TRBV30, the J gene TRBJ2-6, with TRBD2 as a possible D gene (5 bases). Trimming pared 0 bases from V and 4 bases from J, leaving 13 bases between. Germline assignment: CDR1 GTSNPN and CDR2 SVGIG (reference sequence). This CDR3 spans 16 amino acids. CDR3 sequence reads: CAWSVPGNRGANVLTF. CDR3 in DNA: TGTGCCTGGAGTGTACCGGGGAACCGGGGGGCCAACGTCCTGACTTTC.

The chain couples TRBV7-9 to TRBJ2-6; D remains ambiguous. The CDR3 is made up of 13 amino acids. Germline CDR1 reads SEHNR; CDR2 reads FQNEAQ (reference sequence). V was cut by 5 bases and J by 1 base, with 3 bases left in between. The CDR3 reads CASSQSGANVLTF. Written as DNA, the CDR3 is TGTGCCAGCAGCCAATCTGGGGCCAACGTCCTGACTTTC.

In DNA, the CDR3 is TGTGCCAGCAGGAACGGGGATTCCTACGAGCAGTACTTC. Its protein product is CASRNGDSYEQYF. The chain joins TRBV14 to TRBJ2-7; perhaps TRBD2 as D (5 bases). V was pared by 6 bases and J by 1 base, with 10 bases between. The CDR3 covers 13 residues. Germline-derived CDR1 and CDR2 are SGHDN and FVKESK.

V is TRBV10-3 and J is TRBJ1-5; maybe TRBD1 (5 bases). Germline loops: CDR1 ENHRY, CDR2 SYGVKD. The CDR3 length is 13 residues. Trimming pared 11 bases from V and 0 bases from J, leaving 11 bases between. The CDR3 coding sequence is TGTGCCGTCGGGACGGATAGCAATCAGCCCCAGCATTTT. This encodes CAVGTDSNQPQHF.

The gene calls are TRBV9 and TRBJ2-2; D uncertain. V was cut by 3 bases and J by 0 bases, with 15 bases left in between. The CDR3 length is 17 residues. Germline CDR1 and CDR2: SGDLS and YYNGEE. The CDR3 here is CASSGPKVVANTGELFF. For the CDR3, the DNA is TGTGCCAGCAGCGGTCCTAAGGTGGTCGCGAACACCGGGGAGCTGTTTTTT. Drawing the rest from reference TRBV9 and TRBJ2-2, the complete variable domain is DSGVTQTPKHLITATGQRVTLRCSPRSGDLSVYWYQQSLDQGLQFLIQYYNGEERAKGNILERFSAQQFPDLHSELNLSSLELGDSALYFCASSGPKVVANTGELFFGEGSRLTVL.

This clone appeared once. The rearrangement joins TRBV18 to TRBJ2-1; tentative D call: TRBD2 (7 bases). The CDR3 extends over 17 amino acids. The germline V gene has CDR1 KGHSH and CDR2 LQKENI. Between the trimmed V and J ends, which lost 2 bases and 1 base, there was a span of 15 bases. The CDR3 sequence: CASSPLGAGASYNEQFF. The DNA for the CDR3 is TGTGCCAGCTCACCATTGGGGGCGGGGGCGTCCTACAATGAGCAGTTCTTC.

The gene calls are TRBV29-1 and TRBJ1-1; TRBD1 is a possible D gene (5 bases). Trimming took off 1 base at V and 1 base at J, with 10 bases between the two ends. Germline V gene sequence: CDR1 SQVTM, CDR2 ANQGSEA. The CDR3 is 14 residues long. In nucleotides, the CDR3 is TGCAGCGTTGAAGTTTGGGGACGGAACACTGAAGCTTTCTTT. Translating gives CSVEVWGRNTEAFF.

The chain links TRBV7-2 to TRBJ2-7; tentative D call: TRBD2 (5 bases). Germline loops: CDR1 SGHTA, CDR2 FQGNSA. V was shortened by 1 base and J by 3 bases, with 10 bases between the two germline ends. This CDR3 has 14 amino acids. The CDR3 coding sequence is TGTGCCAGCAGCTTAGTGGCTAGCAGCTACGAGCAGTACTTC. As protein: CASSLVASSYEQYF.

This clone was recorded once. The chain couples TRBV5-5 to TRBJ2-1; maybe TRBD2 (5 bases). The CDR3 loop spans 13 amino acids. The V gene lost 5 bases and the J gene lost 4 bases, with 10 bases spanning the gap. Germline values: CDR1 SGHKS, CDR2 YYEKEE (reference sequence). CDR3 region: CASRIGGYNEQFF. CDR3 bases: TGTGCCAGCAGAATAGGAGGTTACAATGAGCAGTTCTTC.